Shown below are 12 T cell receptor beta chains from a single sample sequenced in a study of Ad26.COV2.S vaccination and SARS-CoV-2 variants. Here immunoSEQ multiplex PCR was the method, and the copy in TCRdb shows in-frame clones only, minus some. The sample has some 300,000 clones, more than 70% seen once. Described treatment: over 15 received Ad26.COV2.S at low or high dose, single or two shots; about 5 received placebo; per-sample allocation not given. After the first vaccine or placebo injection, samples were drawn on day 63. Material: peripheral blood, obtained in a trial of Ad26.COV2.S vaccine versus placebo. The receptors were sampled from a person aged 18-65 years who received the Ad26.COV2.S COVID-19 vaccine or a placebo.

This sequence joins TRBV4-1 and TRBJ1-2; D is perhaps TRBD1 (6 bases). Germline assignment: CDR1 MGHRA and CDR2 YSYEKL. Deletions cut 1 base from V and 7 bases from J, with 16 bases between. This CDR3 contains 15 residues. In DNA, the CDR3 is TGCGCCAGCAGCCAAGGATCCGCGGGGGCGCGTGGCTACACCTTC. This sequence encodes CASSQGSAGARGYTF.

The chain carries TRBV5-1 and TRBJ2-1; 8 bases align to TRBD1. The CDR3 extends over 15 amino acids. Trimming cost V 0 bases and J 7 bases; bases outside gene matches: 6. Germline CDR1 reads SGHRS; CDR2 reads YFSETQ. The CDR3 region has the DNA TGCGCCAGCAGCTTGGCCCGGGACAGGTCGAATGAGCAGTTCTTC. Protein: CASSLARDRSNEQFF. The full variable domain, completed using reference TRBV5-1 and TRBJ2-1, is KAGVTQTPRYLIKTRGQQVTLSCSPISGHRSVSWYQQTPGQGLQFLFEYFSETQRNKGNFPGRFSGRQFSNSRSEMNVSTLELGDSALYLCASSLARDRSNEQFFGPGTRLTVL.

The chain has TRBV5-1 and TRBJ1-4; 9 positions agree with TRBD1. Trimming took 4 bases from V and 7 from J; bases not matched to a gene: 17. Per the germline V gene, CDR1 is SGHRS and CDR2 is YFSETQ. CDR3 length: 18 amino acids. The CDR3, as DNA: TGCGCCAGCAGCCCGACCGGGACAGGGAGAGCGAGGGGTGAAAAACTGTTTTTT. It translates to CASSPTGTGRARGEKLFF.

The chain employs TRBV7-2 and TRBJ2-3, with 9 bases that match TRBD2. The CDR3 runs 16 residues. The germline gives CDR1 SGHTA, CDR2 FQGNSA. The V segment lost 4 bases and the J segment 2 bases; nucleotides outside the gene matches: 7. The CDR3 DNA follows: TGTGCCAGCAGCTCCAGGGCGGGGGGGGACACAGATACGCAGTATTTT. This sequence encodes CASSSRAGGDTDTQYF.

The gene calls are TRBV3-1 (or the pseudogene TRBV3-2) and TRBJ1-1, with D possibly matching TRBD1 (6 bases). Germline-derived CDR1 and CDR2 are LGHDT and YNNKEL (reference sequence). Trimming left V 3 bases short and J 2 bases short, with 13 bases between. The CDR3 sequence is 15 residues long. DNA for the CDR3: TGTGCCAGCAGCCAGGCCAGGGGTGTAAACACTGAAGCTTTCTTT. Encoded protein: CASSQARGVNTEAFF.

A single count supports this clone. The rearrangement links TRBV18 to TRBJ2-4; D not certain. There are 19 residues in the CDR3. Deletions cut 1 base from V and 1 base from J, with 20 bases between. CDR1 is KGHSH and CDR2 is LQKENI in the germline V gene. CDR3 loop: CASSPRAKTQNTAKNIQYF. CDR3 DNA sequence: TGTGCCAGCTCACCACGGGCGAAGACGCAAAACACCGCCAAAAACATTCAGTACTTC.

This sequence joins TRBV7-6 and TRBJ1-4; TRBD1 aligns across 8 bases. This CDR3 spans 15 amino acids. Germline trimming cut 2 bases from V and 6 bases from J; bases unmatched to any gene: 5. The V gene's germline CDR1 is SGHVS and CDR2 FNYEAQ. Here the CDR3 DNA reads TGTGCCAGCAGCTTACAGGGGGCCCTAGATGAAAAACTGTTTTTT. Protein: CASSLQGALDEKLFF.

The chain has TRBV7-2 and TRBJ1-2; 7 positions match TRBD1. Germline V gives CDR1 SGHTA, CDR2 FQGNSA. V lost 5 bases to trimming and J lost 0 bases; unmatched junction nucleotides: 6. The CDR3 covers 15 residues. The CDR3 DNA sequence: TGTGCCAGCAGCCTACAGGGGACCACTAACTATGGCTACACCTTC. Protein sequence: CASSLQGTTNYGYTF.

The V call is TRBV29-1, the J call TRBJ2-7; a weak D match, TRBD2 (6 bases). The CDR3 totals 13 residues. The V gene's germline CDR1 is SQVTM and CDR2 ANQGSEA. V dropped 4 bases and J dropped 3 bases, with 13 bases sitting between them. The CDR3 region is CSVVGGWGYEQYF. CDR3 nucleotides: TGCAGCGTTGTGGGGGGATGGGGCTACGAGCAGTACTTC.

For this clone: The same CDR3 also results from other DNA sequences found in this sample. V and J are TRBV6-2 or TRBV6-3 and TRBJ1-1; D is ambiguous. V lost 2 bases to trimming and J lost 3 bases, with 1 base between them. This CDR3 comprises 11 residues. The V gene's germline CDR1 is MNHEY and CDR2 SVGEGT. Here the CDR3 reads CASSYDTEAFF. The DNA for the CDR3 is TGTGCCAGCAGTTACGACACTGAAGCTTTCTTT.

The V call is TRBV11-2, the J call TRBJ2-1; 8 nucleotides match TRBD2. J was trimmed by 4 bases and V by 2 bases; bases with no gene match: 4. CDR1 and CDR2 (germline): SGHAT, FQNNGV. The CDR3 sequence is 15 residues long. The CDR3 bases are TGTGCCAGCAGCTTAAACAGCGGGGGATACAATGAGCAGTTCTTC. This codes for CASSLNSGGYNEQFF.

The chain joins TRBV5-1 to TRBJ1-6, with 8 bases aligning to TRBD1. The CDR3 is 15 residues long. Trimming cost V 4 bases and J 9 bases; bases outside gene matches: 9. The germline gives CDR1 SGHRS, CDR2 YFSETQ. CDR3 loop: CASSPGTGGGSPLHF. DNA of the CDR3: TGCGCCAGCAGCCCCGGGACAGGCGGAGGTTCACCCCTCCACTTT.